This TCR beta chain was sequenced for a study of T cells in Graves' hyperthyroidism and ophthalmopathy (dated by TCRdb to about 2019). For the wider study: Peripheral blood was sampled at the time of initial diagnosis, prior to any treatment. To identify TCR V-J signatures that set the groups apart, the researchers used a discovery cohort of about a hundred patients, made up of 40 to 45 with Graves' ophthalmopathy and some 56 with stable Graves' hyperthyroidism. After blood sampling, hyperthyroidism patients were treated with methimazole at a starting dose of 30 mg daily, and ophthalmopathy patients were treated with high-dose intravenous methylprednisolone. According to the paper, TCR Vbeta CDR3 sequencing was carried out on 120 to 150 peripheral blood samples, which came from more than 40 ophthalmopathy, 70 to 80 hyperthyroidism and about 17 progressor patients. The study also compared thyroid tissue and blood T-cell repertoires from 6 or 7 Graves' hyperthyroidism patients. Whether ophthalmopathy could be predicted prospectively was tested in an independent validation cohort made up of 18 to 20 hyperthyroidism patients plus 17 patients who later progressed to ophthalmopathy. For training and testing, the 100 or so patients in the discovery cohort were randomly divided in a 7:3 ratio.

The TCR beta CDR3 regions were amplified from RNA transcripts. For the first round of RT-PCR on the TCR CDR3, the HTBI primer set was used together with the Qiagen OneStep RT-PCR kit. Libraries were constructed in a second round of multiplex PCR, after which size selection and purification were performed. Paired-end sequencing of the libraries was performed with 100 bp reads on an Illumina HiSeq2000. The study's own analysis went as follows. Raw data were processed with SOAPnuke, discarding reads with adapters, uncalled bases, mean Phred below 15, or no exact constant-primer or identifier match. High-quality paired reads were merged with COPE v1.2.5, and unique nucleotide sequences were defined as clonotypes. Clonotypes were aligned to IMGT TRBV, TRBD and TRBJ reference segments using MiTCR v1.1. Only V-J combinations with frequency above 0.0001, covering about 99% of repertoires, were analysed. The TCS score was defined as the ratio of F50 (clonal expansion) to E x V (chaos), calculated using BLOSUM62-based TCRdist between CDR3 peptides within each V-J. Welch's t-statistics and random forest reduced 500 to 550 V-J features to roughly 13, which were used in a naive Bayes classifier (R e1071). TCRdb took the public reads, trimmed them with fastp at Q25, ran MiXCR for clone calling and kept in-frame beta chains. Each CDR3 protein appears once, grouped with its most common genes and DNA. TCRdb, rather than the study authors, made the V and J calls. The sample table records over 500,000 distinct CDR3 sequences; roughly 17% of these occur just once. Of the sample, approximately 18% falls within the top ten clones.

The paper's findings and limits, for the study overall: Most expanded thyroid clonotypes (frequency above 0.001) were also detected in blood, suggesting blood repertoires may reflect thyroid immune responses. Sample size was not statistically predetermined, and investigators were not blinded to group allocation. In cross-validation, a model built on a 13 V-J signature told ophthalmopathy apart from stable hyperthyroidism with 85% to 90% sensitivity and 81% to 82% specificity, and in testing the same model reached 80%/75%. In validation, progression to ophthalmopathy was predicted by the model with 70.59% sensitivity and 72.22% specificity, a median of approximately 6.5 months before onset.

Moderately to severely active disease, a Clinical Activity Score of at least 3, a NOSPECS grade of at least 4, and a duration under 3 months were present in ophthalmopathy patients. Exclusion was applied to patients with uncontrolled infections, other autoimmune diseases, pregnancy or lactation. Diagnoses relied on clinical symptoms, serum thyroxine and TRAb, thyroid ultrasound and orbital computed tomography. Ficoll-Paque density gradient centrifugation was used to isolate PBMCs from 8 to 10 ml of fresh peripheral blood. Total RNA was extracted with Trizol reagent, and quality was checked on an Agilent 2100 Bioanalyzer. This clonotype has ten or more counts. Its antigen is currently not known. Within one base of it there is no much larger clone, and no base qualities were kept. V is pared back by 5 bases and J by 0 bases, with 20 bases lying between the germline termini. The cysteine opens and the phenylalanine closes a CDR3 of 18 amino acids. Just the 54-base CDR3 DNA is kept, in frame starting at base 1.

This TCR came from a woman between 18 and 29 years old with Graves' ophthalmopathy. The V and J genes are TRBV12-3 or TRBV12-4 and TRBJ1-5; the D gene assignment is ambiguous. The sequencing sample was made of blood. The CDR3 region: CASSPGPHGDYSNQPQHF. The DNA sequence is TGTGCCAGCAGTCCCGGGCCGCACGGCGATTATAGCAATCAGCCCCAGCATTTT.